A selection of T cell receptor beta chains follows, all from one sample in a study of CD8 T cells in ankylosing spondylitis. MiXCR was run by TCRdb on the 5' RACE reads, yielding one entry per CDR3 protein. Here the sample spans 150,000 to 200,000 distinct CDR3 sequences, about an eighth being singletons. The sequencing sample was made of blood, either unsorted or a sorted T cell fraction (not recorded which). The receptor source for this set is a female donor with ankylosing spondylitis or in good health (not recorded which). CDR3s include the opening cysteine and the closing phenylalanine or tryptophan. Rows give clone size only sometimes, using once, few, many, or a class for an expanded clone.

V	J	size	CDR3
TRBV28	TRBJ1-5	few	CASSVYGLGDVSQPQHF
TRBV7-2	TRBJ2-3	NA	CASSLRGGAPPDTQYF
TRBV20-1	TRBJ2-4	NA	CSASSGRLTKNIQYF
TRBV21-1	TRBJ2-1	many	CASKARESEQFF
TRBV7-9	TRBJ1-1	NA	CASSRVWTEAFF
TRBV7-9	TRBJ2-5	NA	CASSLRASGAQETQYF
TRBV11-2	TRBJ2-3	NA	CASSLDPEGREVDTQYF
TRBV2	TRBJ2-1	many	CASRRLAGGPQEQFF
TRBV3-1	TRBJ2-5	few	CASSQPNSETQYF
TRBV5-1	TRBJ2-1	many	CASRPAGGPYNEQFF
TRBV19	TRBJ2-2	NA	CASSRISGNTGELFF
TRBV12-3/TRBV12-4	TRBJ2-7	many	CASGPRGEQYF
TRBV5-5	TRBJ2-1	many	CASSLGLAGDGGVEQFF
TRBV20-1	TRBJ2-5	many	CSARGTSRLETQYF
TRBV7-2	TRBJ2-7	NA	CASSLTDQQIYEQYF
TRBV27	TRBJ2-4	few	CASSPTRFRLLAKNIQYF
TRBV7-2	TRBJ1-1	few	CASNQGTNTEAFF
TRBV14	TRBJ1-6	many	CASSQDLLPSPLHF
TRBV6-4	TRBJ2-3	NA	CASSDSPTSTQYF
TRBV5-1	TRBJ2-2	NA	CASSLDRGQHTGELFF
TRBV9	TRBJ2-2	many	CASSVGPTGTGELFF
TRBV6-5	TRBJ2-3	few	CASSYSRTGHTQYF
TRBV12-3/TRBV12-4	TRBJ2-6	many	CASNLRANVLTF
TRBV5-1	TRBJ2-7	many	CASSTGGEYEQYF
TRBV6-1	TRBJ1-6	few	CASRGIGTRDSPLHF
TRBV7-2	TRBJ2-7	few	CASSSPTYYEQYF
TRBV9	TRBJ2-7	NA	CASSVGTASYEQYF
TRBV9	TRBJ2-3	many	CASTPSGDNTDTQYF
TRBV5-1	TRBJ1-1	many	CASSSRGRTNTEAFF
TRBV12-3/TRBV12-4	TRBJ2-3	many	CASSPGTTGDTQYF
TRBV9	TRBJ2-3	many	CASSIRQGGADTQYF
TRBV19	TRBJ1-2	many	CASSIVRRSGGYTF
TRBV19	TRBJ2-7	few	CASSPSPPGVSYEQYF
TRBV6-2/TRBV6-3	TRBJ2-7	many	CASGDFFYEQYF
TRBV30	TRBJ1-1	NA	CARRETLNTEAFF
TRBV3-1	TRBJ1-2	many	CASSQDLGLLYGYTF
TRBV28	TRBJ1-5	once	CASRILGPQPQHF
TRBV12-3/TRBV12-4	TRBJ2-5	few	CASSSGGVLETQYF
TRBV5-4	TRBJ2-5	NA	CASSTTPGQGGETQYF
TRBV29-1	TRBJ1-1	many	CSVVEGRAFF
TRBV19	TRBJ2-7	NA	CASSISSQYEQYF
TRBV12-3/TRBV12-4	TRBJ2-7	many	CASSAYRVEEQYF
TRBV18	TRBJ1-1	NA	CASSPLGRGAFVNTEAFF
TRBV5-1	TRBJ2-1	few	CASSLIPGLAGNNEQFF
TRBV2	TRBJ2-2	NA	CASRRDGRTGELFF
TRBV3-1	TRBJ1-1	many	CASSPRGQGNTEAFF
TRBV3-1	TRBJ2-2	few	CASSQNQLFGEELFF
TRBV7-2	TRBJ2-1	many	CASSLGGLAGTFEQFF
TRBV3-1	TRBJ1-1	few	CASSQAYGGNTEAFF
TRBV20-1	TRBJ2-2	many	CSASPGTSVDGELFF
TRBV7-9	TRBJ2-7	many	CASSPPTAGEQYF
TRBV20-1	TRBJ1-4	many	CSASPGAVRNEKLFF
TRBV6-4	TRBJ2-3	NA	CASSDSPGNTQYF
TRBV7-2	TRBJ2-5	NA	CASSSLTGGGETQYF
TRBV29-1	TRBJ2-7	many	CSARGQGGYEQYF
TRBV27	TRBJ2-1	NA	CASSFLVSASSYNEQFF
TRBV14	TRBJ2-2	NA	CASSQFLLRTGGELFF